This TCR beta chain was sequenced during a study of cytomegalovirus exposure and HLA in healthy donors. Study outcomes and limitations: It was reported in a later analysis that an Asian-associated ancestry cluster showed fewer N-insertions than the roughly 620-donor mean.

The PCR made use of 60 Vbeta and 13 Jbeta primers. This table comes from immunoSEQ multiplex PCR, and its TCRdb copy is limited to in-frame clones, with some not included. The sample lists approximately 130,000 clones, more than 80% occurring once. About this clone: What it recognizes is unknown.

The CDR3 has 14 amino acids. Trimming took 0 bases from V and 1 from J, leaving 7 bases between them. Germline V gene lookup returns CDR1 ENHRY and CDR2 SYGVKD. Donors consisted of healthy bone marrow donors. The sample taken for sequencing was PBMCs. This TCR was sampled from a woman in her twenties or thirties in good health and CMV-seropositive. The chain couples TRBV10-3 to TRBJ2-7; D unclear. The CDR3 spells CAISESGSSYEQYF. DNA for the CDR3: TGTGCCATCAGTGAGTCGGGCAGTTCCTACGAGCAGTACTTC.